A selection of T cell receptor beta chains follows, all from one sample in a study of blood T cell repertoires in COVID-19. Profiling relied on immunoSEQ multiplex PCR, and the TCRdb table lists in-frame clones only, not all of them. The sample lists about 130,000 clones, under 85% occurring once. Sequencing was performed on peripheral blood. These TCRs come from a woman aged 60 to 75 with acute or convalescent COVID-19. Both conserved end residues are part of each CDR3. Each record gives: V gene, clone size, D gene, J gene, CDR3 DNA, CDR3 protein. D genes are given only for firm matches. Not all rows give a size; the values are once, few, many and, for expanded clones, a class.

v_call: TRBV7-7
clone_size: .
d_call: TRBD2
j_call: TRBJ2-1
cdr3_nt: TGTGCCAGCAGCCCGTCTAGCGGGGGTTCTTACAATGAGCAGTTCTTC
cdr3_aa: CASSPSSGGSYNEQFF

v_call: TRBV11-3
clone_size: .
d_call: .
j_call: TRBJ2-2
cdr3_nt: TGTGCCAGCAGCTTAGGAGGGGGCACCGGGGAGCTGTTTTTT
cdr3_aa: CASSLGGGTGELFF

v_call: TRBV10-3
clone_size: few
d_call: TRBD1
j_call: TRBJ1-5
cdr3_nt: TGTGCCATCAGGGACAGGGGGGATCAGCCCCAGCATTTT
cdr3_aa: CAIRDRGDQPQHF

v_call: TRBV5-5
clone_size: once
d_call: TRBD1
j_call: TRBJ1-2
cdr3_nt: TGTGCCAGCAGCTTGGGGGCAGGGGGTTGGAACTATGGCTACACCTTC
cdr3_aa: CASSLGAGGWNYGYTF

v_call: TRBV2
clone_size: .
d_call: .
j_call: TRBJ1-4
cdr3_nt: TGTGCCAGCAGTGGGACCGCAATGGGGAACAGGGAAAATGAAAAACTGTTTTTT
cdr3_aa: CASSGTAMGNRENEKLFF

v_call: TRBV30
clone_size: .
d_call: TRBD1
j_call: TRBJ2-5
cdr3_nt: TGTGCCTGGAGTCCTCAGGGGGTAGAGACCCAGTACTTC
cdr3_aa: CAWSPQGVETQYF

v_call: TRBV24-1
clone_size: .
d_call: .
j_call: TRBJ2-2
cdr3_nt: TGTGCCACCAGTGCTATCGGAGGGAACACCGGGGAGCTGTTTTTT
cdr3_aa: CATSAIGGNTGELFF

v_call: TRBV27
clone_size: .
d_call: TRBD1
j_call: TRBJ2-1
cdr3_nt: TGTGCCAGCAGTTTAAGGGGGCGGCAGTTCTTC
cdr3_aa: CASSLRGRQFF

v_call: TRBV9
clone_size: .
d_call: .
j_call: TRBJ1-5
cdr3_nt: TGTGCCAGCAGCGGAGGGGGTGAAAGCAATCAGCCCCAGCATTTT
cdr3_aa: CASSGGGESNQPQHF

v_call: TRBV4-2
clone_size: .
d_call: .
j_call: TRBJ2-4
cdr3_nt: TGTGCCAGCAGCCAAGGCGTTGGAGCCGGGGCCAAAAACATTCAGTACTTC
cdr3_aa: CASSQGVGAGAKNIQYF

v_call: TRBV10-3
clone_size: .
d_call: TRBD1
j_call: TRBJ1-6
cdr3_nt: TGTGCCAGCTCCCCGGGACAGGGATCTAATTCACCCCTCCACTTT
cdr3_aa: CASSPGQGSNSPLHF

v_call: TRBV6-1
clone_size: .
d_call: .
j_call: TRBJ1-4
cdr3_nt: TGTGCCAGCAGTGAAGCGCGGAAGGAAAAACTGTTTTTT
cdr3_aa: CASSEARKEKLFF

v_call: TRBV3-1/TRBV3-2
clone_size: once
d_call: .
j_call: TRBJ1-1
cdr3_nt: TGTGCCAGCAGCCAAGGTGGGGGGAAGAGGGAAGCTTTCTTT
cdr3_aa: CASSQGGGKREAFF

v_call: TRBV25-1
clone_size: .
d_call: .
j_call: TRBJ1-1
cdr3_nt: TGTGCCACTACAGGGATAGGGGGAGTAGGCACTGAAGCTTTCTTT
cdr3_aa: CATTGIGGVGTEAFF

v_call: TRBV19
clone_size: .
d_call: .
j_call: TRBJ1-2
cdr3_nt: TGTGCCAGTAGTATAGGGGGCCAACCGGGCTACACCTTC
cdr3_aa: CASSIGGQPGYTF

v_call: TRBV18
clone_size: .
d_call: .
j_call: TRBJ2-5
cdr3_nt: TGTGCCAGCTCACCCCGTCTGAACAGCCAAGAGACCCAGTACTTC
cdr3_aa: CASSPRLNSQETQYF

v_call: TRBV11-1
clone_size: .
d_call: .
j_call: TRBJ1-1
cdr3_nt: TGTGCCAGCAGCTTAGGTGGCAGGGGTATCACTGAAGCTTTCTTT
cdr3_aa: CASSLGGRGITEAFF

v_call: TRBV27
clone_size: few
d_call: .
j_call: TRBJ1-6
cdr3_nt: TGTGCCAGCAGGGGGCGTTGGAATTCACCCCTCCACTTT
cdr3_aa: CASRGRWNSPLHF

v_call: TRBV15
clone_size: once
d_call: TRBD1
j_call: TRBJ2-2
cdr3_nt: TGTGCCACCAGTCCCAGGTCCGGGACAGGGGTTACCGGGGAGCTGTTTTTT
cdr3_aa: CATSPRSGTGVTGELFF

v_call: TRBV7-9
clone_size: .
d_call: TRBD1
j_call: TRBJ1-1
cdr3_nt: TGTGCCAGCAGCTTGGGGACAGGGAATGTGGAAGCTTTCTTT
cdr3_aa: CASSLGTGNVEAFF

v_call: TRBV27
clone_size: .
d_call: .
j_call: TRBJ1-6
cdr3_nt: TGTGCCAGCAGTTTTTCCAGGGGTAATTCACCCCTCCACTTT
cdr3_aa: CASSFSRGNSPLHF

v_call: TRBV9
clone_size: .
d_call: TRBD2
j_call: TRBJ2-2
cdr3_nt: TGTGCCAGCAGCGTAGCTCAAGCGGGGCGGGGCGGGGAGCTGTTTTTT
cdr3_aa: CASSVAQAGRGGELFF

v_call: TRBV24-1
clone_size: .
d_call: TRBD1
j_call: TRBJ1-2
cdr3_nt: TGTGCCACCAGTGATGTAAGACAGGGGAAGTATGGCTACACCTTC
cdr3_aa: CATSDVRQGKYGYTF

v_call: TRBV6-5
clone_size: .
d_call: .
j_call: TRBJ2-2
cdr3_nt: TGTGCCAGCAGCCATCGGCGGGTGACCGGGGAGCTGTTTTTT
cdr3_aa: CASSHRRVTGELFF

v_call: TRBV7-9
clone_size: .
d_call: TRBD1
j_call: TRBJ2-2
cdr3_nt: TGTGCCAGCAGACTGAGACAGGGGGTCGTCACCGGGGAGCTGTTTTTT
cdr3_aa: CASRLRQGVVTGELFF

v_call: TRBV11-3
clone_size: .
d_call: .
j_call: TRBJ2-5
cdr3_nt: TGTGCCAGCAGCTTATCGGGGATGCTTCAAGAGACCCAGTACTTC
cdr3_aa: CASSLSGMLQETQYF

v_call: TRBV6-5
clone_size: .
d_call: TRBD1
j_call: TRBJ2-1
cdr3_nt: TGTGCCAGCAGTTACTCCGGGACAGCTTACAATGAGCAGTTCTTC
cdr3_aa: CASSYSGTAYNEQFF

v_call: TRBV7-9
clone_size: .
d_call: .
j_call: TRBJ1-4
cdr3_nt: TGTGCCAGCAGCTTAGGCCAGGGTCGGATTGAAAAACTGTTTTTT
cdr3_aa: CASSLGQGRIEKLFF

v_call: TRBV4-1
clone_size: few
d_call: TRBD2
j_call: TRBJ2-7
cdr3_nt: TGCGCCAGCAGCCAAGCGGGACTAGACTTCTACGAGCAGTACTTC
cdr3_aa: CASSQAGLDFYEQYF

v_call: TRBV18
clone_size: .
d_call: TRBD1
j_call: TRBJ1-3
cdr3_nt: TGTGCCAGCTCACCCGGGACAGTCTCTGGAAACACCATATATTTT
cdr3_aa: CASSPGTVSGNTIYF

v_call: TRBV3-1/TRBV3-2
clone_size: few
d_call: .
j_call: TRBJ1-5
cdr3_nt: TGTGCCAGCAGCCAAGACGGGAATCAGCCCCAGCATTTT
cdr3_aa: CASSQDGNQPQHF

v_call: TRBV4-1
clone_size: .
d_call: .
j_call: TRBJ1-5
cdr3_nt: TGCGCCAGCAGCCAAGGCAGTAATAATGCCTTTGGCAATCAGCCCCAGCATTTT
cdr3_aa: CASSQGSNNAFGNQPQHF

v_call: TRBV19
clone_size: .
d_call: .
j_call: TRBJ1-5
cdr3_nt: TGTGCCAGTAGTATGAGGGCTTACCCAGTGGGCAATCAGCCCCAGCATTTT
cdr3_aa: CASSMRAYPVGNQPQHF

v_call: TRBV25-1
clone_size: .
d_call: .
j_call: TRBJ1-1
cdr3_nt: TGTGCCAGCAGTGAATCGGAGACAGACGCTGAAGCTTTCTTT
cdr3_aa: CASSESETDAEAFF

v_call: TRBV5-6
clone_size: .
d_call: .
j_call: TRBJ1-2
cdr3_nt: TGTGCCAGCAGCGCAGTAGCGGGGCCCGGGGATGGCTACACCTTC
cdr3_aa: CASSAVAGPGDGYTF

v_call: TRBV3-1/TRBV3-2
clone_size: .
d_call: .
j_call: TRBJ1-3
cdr3_nt: TGTGCCAGCAGCCAAGTCCCAGGCTCTGGAAACACCATATATTTT
cdr3_aa: CASSQVPGSGNTIYF

v_call: TRBV5-1
clone_size: .
d_call: .
j_call: TRBJ2-3
cdr3_nt: TGCGCCAGCAGCCCGGGTCTGGGGGGACCACCCACGGATACGCAGTATTTT
cdr3_aa: CASSPGLGGPPTDTQYF

v_call: TRBV19
clone_size: .
d_call: TRBD1
j_call: TRBJ1-1
cdr3_nt: TGTGCCAGCTCTCCTTTAGGGACCGGGACAGCGAACACTGAAGCTTTCTTT
cdr3_aa: CASSPLGTGTANTEAFF

v_call: TRBV24-1
clone_size: .
d_call: TRBD1
j_call: TRBJ1-1
cdr3_nt: TGTGCCACCAGTGACTCGGGACAGACCACTGAAGCTTTCTTT
cdr3_aa: CATSDSGQTTEAFF